Listed below are T cell receptor beta chains from one sample, sequenced in a study of early T cells in non-severe SARS-CoV-2 infection. MiXCR, applied by TCRdb to the 5' RACE reads, yields one record per CDR3 protein. The sample gives 55,000 to 75,000 distinct CDR3 sequences, 7% to 8% of which show up once; about 3.4% is in the top ten. Material for sequencing was whole blood. The receptors were gathered from an adult who was a healthcare worker with PCR-confirmed SARS-CoV-2 infection or an uninfected control (not recorded which). Both conserved end residues are part of each CDR3. Each record gives: D gene, J gene, clone size, V gene, CDR3 protein, CDR3 DNA. D genes are given only for firm matches. Only part of the rows carry a size: once, few, many, or a class if the clone is expanded.

d_call: TRBD2; j_call: TRBJ2-1; clone_size: few; v_call: TRBV11-2; cdr3_aa: CASSSLSGTYNEQFF; cdr3_nt: TGTGCCAGCAGTAGCCTTAGCGGGACCTACAATGAGCAGTTCTTC
d_call: NA; j_call: TRBJ2-2; clone_size: NA; v_call: TRBV11-2; cdr3_aa: CASSLRGHTGELFF; cdr3_nt: TGTGCCAGCAGCTTACGGGGCCACACCGGGGAGCTGTTTTTT
d_call: NA; j_call: TRBJ2-1; clone_size: many; v_call: TRBV4-1; cdr3_aa: CASSLSSYNEQFF; cdr3_nt: TGCGCCAGCAGCCTCAGCTCCTACAATGAGCAGTTCTTC
d_call: TRBD1; j_call: TRBJ1-2; clone_size: many; v_call: TRBV28; cdr3_aa: CASTGYSMGQNPGYTF; cdr3_nt: TGTGCCAGCACAGGGTACAGTATGGGACAGAATCCTGGCTACACCTTC
d_call: NA; j_call: TRBJ2-1; clone_size: NA; v_call: TRBV5-1; cdr3_aa: CASSEPGAYNEQFF; cdr3_nt: TGCGCCAGCAGCGAGCCAGGAGCCTACAATGAGCAGTTCTTC
d_call: TRBD1; j_call: TRBJ2-2; clone_size: NA; v_call: TRBV5-4; cdr3_aa: CASSLGIPGQGFQAGELFF; cdr3_nt: TGTGCCAGCAGCTTGGGTATACCGGGACAGGGTTTTCAAGCCGGGGAGCTGTTTTTT
d_call: NA; j_call: TRBJ2-3; clone_size: few; v_call: TRBV27; cdr3_aa: CASSQQGGSDTQYF; cdr3_nt: TGTGCCAGCAGTCAACAGGGGGGGTCGGATACGCAGTATTTT
d_call: TRBD1; j_call: TRBJ2-5; clone_size: NA; v_call: TRBV18; cdr3_aa: CASSPGQFKETQYF; cdr3_nt: TGTGCCAGCTCACCGGGACAGTTCAAAGAGACCCAGTACTTC
d_call: NA; j_call: TRBJ1-1; clone_size: NA; v_call: TRBV5-1; cdr3_aa: CASSPETAPGTEAFF; cdr3_nt: TGCGCCAGCAGCCCTGAGACCGCGCCCGGCACTGAAGCTTTCTTC
d_call: TRBD2; j_call: TRBJ2-2; clone_size: few; v_call: TRBV19; cdr3_aa: CASSTGLAGYTGELFF; cdr3_nt: TGTGCCAGTAGTACGGGACTAGCGGGTTACACCGGGGAGCTGTTTTTT
d_call: TRBD1; j_call: TRBJ2-7; clone_size: many; v_call: TRBV5-5; cdr3_aa: CASSQGTGDPSYEQYF; cdr3_nt: TGTGCCAGCAGCCAAGGGACAGGGGATCCCTCCTACGAGCAGTACTTC
d_call: NA; j_call: TRBJ2-5; clone_size: NA; v_call: TRBV4-1; cdr3_aa: CASSLFPGTGQETQYF; cdr3_nt: TGCGCCAGCAGCTTATTCCCCGGGACTGGGCAAGAGACCCAGTACTTC
d_call: NA; j_call: TRBJ1-5; clone_size: few; v_call: TRBV20-1; cdr3_aa: CNLGGPQHF; cdr3_nt: TGTAATCTGGGCGGGCCCCAGCATTTT
d_call: TRBD1; j_call: TRBJ2-7; clone_size: many; v_call: TRBV7-9; cdr3_aa: CASSETGDEQYF; cdr3_nt: TGTGCCAGCAGCGAAACAGGGGACGAGCAGTACTTC
d_call: NA; j_call: TRBJ2-1; clone_size: few; v_call: TRBV20-1; cdr3_aa: CSASWLANEQFF; cdr3_nt: TGCAGTGCTAGTTGGCTGGCAAATGAGCAGTTCTTC
d_call: NA; j_call: TRBJ2-2; clone_size: many; v_call: TRBV3-1; cdr3_aa: CASSQESGGRRAGELFF; cdr3_nt: TGTGCCAGCAGCCAAGAATCTGGGGGGAGACGGGCCGGGGAGCTGTTTTTT
d_call: NA; j_call: TRBJ1-1; clone_size: NA; v_call: TRBV18; cdr3_aa: CASSPIDGNTEAFF; cdr3_nt: TGTGCCAGCTCACCAATCGACGGGAACACTGAAGCTTTCTTT
d_call: NA; j_call: TRBJ1-2; clone_size: NA; v_call: TRBV7-8; cdr3_aa: CASSRRQVLDYGYTF; cdr3_nt: TGTGCCAGCAGCCGCCGACAGGTTCTGGACTATGGCTACACCTTC
d_call: TRBD2; j_call: TRBJ2-3; clone_size: few; v_call: TRBV4-2; cdr3_aa: CASSQDLAGGAADTQYF; cdr3_nt: TGTGCCAGCAGCCAAGATCTAGCGGGAGGGGCGGCAGATACGCAGTATTTT
d_call: TRBD2; j_call: TRBJ2-1; clone_size: many; v_call: TRBV28; cdr3_aa: CASSSLAGGGPNEQFF; cdr3_nt: TGTGCCAGCAGTTCTCTAGCGGGAGGGGGGCCAAATGAGCAGTTCTTC
d_call: NA; j_call: TRBJ2-1; clone_size: many; v_call: TRBV7-9; cdr3_aa: CASSLEQTANEQFF; cdr3_nt: TGTGCCAGCAGCTTAGAACAGACTGCTAATGAGCAGTTCTTC
d_call: NA; j_call: TRBJ1-1; clone_size: few; v_call: TRBV7-2; cdr3_aa: CASSLVFQMNTEAFF; cdr3_nt: TGTGCCAGCAGCTTAGTATTCCAAATGAACACTGAAGCTTTCTTT
d_call: NA; j_call: TRBJ2-1; clone_size: many; v_call: TRBV24-1; cdr3_aa: CATELDSYNEQFF; cdr3_nt: TGTGCCACCGAACTAGATTCTTACAATGAGCAGTTCTTC
d_call: NA; j_call: TRBJ2-3; clone_size: many; v_call: TRBV7-8; cdr3_aa: CASSLEAADTQYF; cdr3_nt: TGTGCCAGCAGCTTAGAAGCCGCAGATACGCAGTATTTT
d_call: TRBD1; j_call: TRBJ2-2; clone_size: NA; v_call: TRBV7-9; cdr3_aa: CASSGDRAGTGELFF; cdr3_nt: TGTGCCAGCAGCGGGGACAGGGCTGGCACCGGGGAGCTGTTTTTT
d_call: NA; j_call: TRBJ2-7; clone_size: NA; v_call: TRBV4-2; cdr3_aa: CASSQEIRGKQYF; cdr3_nt: TGTGCCAGCAGCCAAGAGATACGGGGTAAGCAGTACTTC
d_call: NA; j_call: TRBJ1-5; clone_size: many; v_call: TRBV12-3/TRBV12-4; cdr3_aa: CASKSGGYQPQHF; cdr3_nt: TGTGCCAGCAAGTCGGGAGGTTATCAGCCCCAGCATTTT
d_call: NA; j_call: TRBJ2-1; clone_size: few; v_call: TRBV4-1; cdr3_aa: CASSQVILDLNEQFF; cdr3_nt: TGCGCCAGCAGCCAAGTGATCCTAGACCTCAATGAGCAGTTCTTC